These 5 T cell receptor beta chains came from one sample sequenced in a study of blood T cell repertoires in COVID-19. The data were produced by immunoSEQ multiplex PCR, yet TCRdb's version contains in-frame clones alone and is incomplete. The sample lists under 300,000 clones; 85% were seen once. Sequencing used peripheral blood. These receptors were obtained from a woman aged 60-75 years with active or convalescent COVID-19.

This chain links TRBV29-1 with TRBJ2-7; D may be TRBD1 (6 bases). This CDR3 contains 13 residues. Trimming left V 1 base short and J 1 base short, with 8 bases between. Germline CDR1 SQVTM, CDR2 ANQGSEA. CDR3 amino acids: CSVEGTASYEQYF. The CDR3 coding sequence is TGCAGCGTTGAAGGGACAGCATCCTACGAGCAGTACTTC.

J is TRBJ2-3 and V is TRBV9; 11 bases are a match to TRBD2. This CDR3 has 18 residues. From germline, CDR1 is SGDLS and CDR2 YYNGEE. With V trimmed by 0 bases and J by 6 bases, 12 bases remained unmatched. The CDR3 bases are TGTGCCAGCAGCGTAGATGGGGCTAGCGGGAGGCCCAGGGATACGCAGTATTTT. It encodes CASSVDGASGRPRDTQYF.

The V gene is TRBV11-2, the J gene TRBJ1-1; D is undetermined. Germline CDR1 reads SGHAT; CDR2 reads FQNNGV. V dropped 2 bases and J dropped 3 bases, with 7 bases sitting between them. The CDR3 contains 13 residues. The chain's CDR3 is CASSLLLDTEAFF. The CDR3 region has the DNA TGTGCCAGCAGCTTACTTCTTGACACTGAAGCTTTCTTT.

V and J are TRBV28 and TRBJ1-5; D not certain. The CDR3 has 11 amino acids. From germline, CDR1 is MDHEN and CDR2 SYDVKM. Trimming shortened V by 5 bases and J by 15 bases, and 14 bases separated the two germline ends. The CDR3 sequence: CASSPNSARHF. The CDR3 DNA reads TGTGCCAGCAGTCCGAACTCCGCTCGGCATTTT.

This rearrangement joins TRBV7-3 to TRBJ2-7, with 8 bases aligning to TRBD2. The CDR3 contains 17 residues. Germline-derived CDR1 and CDR2 are SGHTA and FQGTGA. V shed 1 base and J 6 bases; nucleotides not matched to a gene: 14. The CDR3 sequence: CASSLIGGPAGVREQYF. Written as DNA, the CDR3 is TGTGCCAGCAGCTTAATCGGGGGCCCAGCGGGGGTACGCGAGCAGTACTTC.